Shown below are 5 T cell receptor beta chains from a single sample sequenced in a study of chronic HIV infection and antiretroviral therapy. TCRdb processed the 5' RACE reads anew with MiXCR; each CDR3 protein has one entry. Found here are 39,000 or so distinct CDR3 sequences, 8.2% of them singletons; the top ten hold about 3%. The source material was peripheral blood. These receptors all stem from an adult who had HIV and had not received antiretroviral therapy, or was an uninfected healthy control (not recorded which).

This clonotype has at least ten counts. The chain recombines TRBV24-1 with TRBJ2-2, with TRBD2 identical over 9 bases. Germline CDR1 is KGHDR and CDR2 is SFDVKD. The CDR3 is made up of 15 amino acids. V lost 5 bases and J lost 1; bases outside the gene matches: 1. The CDR3 here is CATSVTSGNTGELFF. CDR3 nucleotides: TGTGCCACCAGTGTGACTAGCGGGAACACCGGGGAGCTGTTTTTT.

The chain is built from TRBV7-2 and TRBJ2-3; TRBD2 aligns across 7 bases. The junction had 2 bases not matched to a gene; V was cut back by 0 bases and J by 2 bases. The germline V gene has CDR1 SGHTA and CDR2 FQGNSA. There are 15 residues in the CDR3. CDR3 loop: CASSLARENTDTQYF. The CDR3 nucleotides read TGTGCCAGCAGCTTAGCGCGGGAGAACACAGATACGCAGTATTTT.

This clonotype appeared many times. The genes are TRBV4-1 and TRBJ2-1; D gene ambiguous. The CDR3 runs 12 residues. CDR1 MGHRA and CDR2 YSYEKL come from the germline V gene. Trimming cost V 2 bases and J 9 bases, with 8 bases left between them. CDR3 in amino acids: CASSQKKGEQFF. For the CDR3, the DNA is TGCGCCAGCAGCCAAAAGAAGGGTGAGCAGTTCTTC.

There are many counts of this clonotype. The chain carries TRBV5-6 and TRBJ2-7; TRBD1 aligns across 10 bases. The CDR3 sequence is 15 residues long. Per the germline V gene, CDR1 is SGHDT and CDR2 is YYEEEE. The junction had 7 bases not matched to a gene; V was cut back by 4 bases and J by 3 bases. The CDR3 DNA reads TGTGCCAGCAGCCCGGACAGGGGGACCTTCTACGAGCAGTACTTC. It encodes CASSPDRGTFYEQYF.

V usage is TRBV14 and J usage is TRBJ2-7, with TRBD1 matching 7 bases. The CDR3 sequence is 14 residues long. Trimming cost V 5 bases and J 1 base; bases outside gene matches: 5. Germline V lookup: CDR1 SGHDN, CDR2 FVKESK. CDR3 DNA sequence: TGTGCCAGCAGCTCCCGGGACAGATCCTACGAGCAGTACTTC. Its translation is CASSSRDRSYEQYF.